The text below deals with one T cell receptor (beta chain). The ends were cut back, 1 base at V and 0 bases at J, with 15 bases in the middle. Germline V CDR1 and CDR2: SGHTA, FQGNSA. This CDR3 region has 18 residues. This record belongs to a study of blood T cell repertoires in COVID-19. Turning to the study itself: Both acute and convalescent COVID-19 samples were obtained from the United States, Italy and Spain. The analysed material was cDNA or gDNA that came from T cells, B-cell-depleted T cells, or PBMCs.

Per the study methods: Amplification of reference gene primers was used by the study to estimate nucleated cell counts. Clones were read by immunoSEQ multiplex PCR, and TCRdb kept only the in-frame ones, dropping some. V and J calls and clone size come straight from that table; D and trimming were deduced from the DNA. In the table there are about 200,000 clones, more than 65% of which are singletons. The V and J genes are TRBV7-2 and TRBJ2-2, with D tentatively TRBD2 (5 bases). The sequence was collected from a middle-aged man with active or convalescent COVID-19. Material: peripheral blood. The CDR3 loop reads CASSLGRRRRANTGELFF. The CDR3 nucleotides are TGTGCCAGCAGCTTAGGAAGACGGAGGCGAGCGAACACCGGGGAGCTGTTTTTT.